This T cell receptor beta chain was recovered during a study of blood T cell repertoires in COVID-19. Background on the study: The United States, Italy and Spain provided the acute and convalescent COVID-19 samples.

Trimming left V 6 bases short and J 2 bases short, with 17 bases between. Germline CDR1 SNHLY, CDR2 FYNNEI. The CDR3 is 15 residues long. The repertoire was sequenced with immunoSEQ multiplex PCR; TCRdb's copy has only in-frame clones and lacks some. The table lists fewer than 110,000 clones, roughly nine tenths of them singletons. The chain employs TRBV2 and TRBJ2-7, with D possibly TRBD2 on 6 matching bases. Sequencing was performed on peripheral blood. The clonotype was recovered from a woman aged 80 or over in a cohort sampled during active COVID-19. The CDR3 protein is CASSAGGVGPYEQYF. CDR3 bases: TGTGCCAGCAGCGCCGGAGGGGTGGGTCCCTACGAGCAGTACTTC.